This T cell receptor (beta chain) was recovered during a study of OX40 agonist ivuxolimab in advanced cancers. Findings and caveats of the study: Certain nonresponders additionally had low normalized T-cell clonal expansion.

This clone was observed once. Antigen unknown. This table comes from immunoSEQ multiplex PCR, and its TCRdb copy is limited to in-frame clones, with some not included. The sample consists of fewer than 25,000 clones, around 77% of them appearing once. Germline CDR1 reads WSHSY; CDR2 reads SAAADI. The V and J ends lost 9 bases and 4 bases respectively, with 18 bases between them. The CDR3 contains 15 residues. Sequenced here: CD4+ or CD8+ T cells sorted from blood, sampled in a trial of the OX40 agonist ivuxolimab. The clonotype comes from an adult with an advanced solid tumor such as melanoma, head and neck, liver or kidney cancer. The chain combines TRBV10-2 with TRBJ2-2; either TRBD1 or TRBD2 may supply D (6 bases each). DNA of the CDR3: TGCGCCAGTGGGGGCGGGGCCGCCCTCACCGGGGAGCTGTTTTTT. Its translation is CASGGGAALTGELFF.